The 28 T cell receptor beta chains below were found in one sample sequenced in a study of cytomegalovirus exposure and HLA in healthy donors. The study ran its PCR with 60 Vbeta and 13 Jbeta primers. Assay used: immunoSEQ multiplex PCR; TCRdb lists only in-frame clones, some missing. The data contain about 67,000 clones, approximately 90% of them seen just once; the ten biggest clones take up 12%. The sequenced material came from PBMCs. The receptors derive from a woman in her twenties or thirties in good health and CMV-seropositive.

The V gene is TRBV5-1, the J gene TRBJ2-3; 13 positions agree with TRBD2. The CDR3 is made up of 16 amino acids. CDR1 and CDR2 (germline): SGHRS, YFSETQ. The junction had 7 bases not matched to a gene; V was cut back by 4 bases and J by 5 bases. The CDR3 bases are TGCGCCAGCAGCCCGACTAGCGGGAGGCACCGAGATACGCAGTATTTT. The encoded protein is CASSPTSGRHRDTQYF.

The genes are TRBV18 and TRBJ2-5, with D unclear. There are 14 residues in the CDR3. The V end lost 3 bases, the J end lost 5 bases, and 13 bases lay between the germline ends. The germline CDR1 and CDR2 sequences are KGHSH and LQKENI. The CDR3 DNA reads as TGTGCCAGCTCACCCGGATCGGGTCGGGAGACCCAGTACTTC. Translation: CASSPGSGRETQYF. Full variable domain (remainder filled in from reference TRBV18 and TRBJ2-5): NAGVMQNPRHLVRRRGQEARLRCSPMKGHSHVYWYRQLPEEGLKFMVYLQKENIIDESGMPKERFSAEFPKEGPSILRIQQVVRGDSAAYFCASSPGSGRETQYFGPGTRLLVL.

The V and J genes are TRBV25-1 and TRBJ1-1; 7 nucleotides line up with TRBD1. Germline assignment: CDR1 MGHDK and CDR2 SYGVNS. The V gene end was trimmed by 6 bases and the J gene end by 1 base; junction bases not matched to a gene: 2. CDR3 size: 13 residues. This CDR3 reads CASRGQRNTEAFF. The DNA for the CDR3 is TGTGCCAGCAGGGGACAGAGGAACACTGAAGCTTTCTTT. Using reference TRBV25-1 and TRBJ1-1 for the parts outside the CDR3, the full variable domain is EADIYQTPRYLVIGTGKKITLECSQTMGHDKMYWYQQDPGMELHLIHYSYGVNSTEKGDLSSESTVSRIRTEHFPLTLESARPSHTSQYLCASRGQRNTEAFFGQGTRLTVV.

In this sample, this clone turned up once. The rearrangement joins TRBV18 to TRBJ2-1; D might be TRBD2 (6 bases). CDR1 and CDR2 from the germline V gene are KGHSH and LQKENI. The CDR3 is 17 amino acids. Trimming stripped 2 bases from V and 4 bases from J, with 18 bases between. The CDR3: CASSPIRLEVAYNEQFF. The CDR3 DNA follows: TGTGCCAGCTCACCAATCCGACTAGAGGTGGCATACAATGAGCAGTTCTTC.

The chain combines TRBV7-9 with TRBJ2-6; 9 nucleotides align to TRBD1. Germline-derived CDR1 and CDR2 are SEHNR and FQNEAQ (reference sequence). The V segment lost 4 bases and the J segment 1 base; nucleotides outside the gene matches: 11. The CDR3 totals 19 residues. This CDR3 is CASSSTPGQGLSGANVLTF. The CDR3 nucleotides read TGTGCCAGCAGCTCGACTCCGGGACAGGGCCTTTCTGGGGCCAACGTCCTGACTTTC.

J is TRBJ1-4 and V is TRBV28, with TRBD1 as a possible D gene (5 bases). The CDR3 is made up of 16 amino acids. CDR1 is MDHEN, CDR2 SYDVKM, per germline. V was cut by 4 bases and J by 7 bases, with 19 bases left in between. CDR3 sequence reads: CASSSSRQGGVEKLFF. The CDR3 nucleotides are TGTGCCAGCAGTTCATCTCGGCAGGGCGGGGTTGAAAAACTGTTTTTT.

This clone was recorded only once. CDR3 coding DNA: TGCGCCAGCAGCCAGCACTACACCGGGGAGCTGTTTTTT. Encoded protein: CASSQHYTGELFF. This chain links TRBV4-1 with TRBJ2-2, with D uncertain. The length of the CDR3 is 13 residues. Between the trimmed V and J ends, which lost 3 bases and 3 bases, there was a span of 5 bases. Per the germline V gene, CDR1 is MGHRA and CDR2 is YSYEKL.

The chain recombines TRBV6-1 with TRBJ2-7; TRBD2 matches 7 bases. There are 13 residues in the CDR3. Germline CDR1 and CDR2: MNHNS and SASEGT. After removal of 11 bases from V and 3 bases from J, the junction contained 10 bases not matched to a gene. The CDR3 DNA reads TGTGCCGGTCGGGAGGCGCCCTTCTACGAGCAGTACTTC. This codes for CAGREAPFYEQYF.

The rearrangement uses TRBV14 and TRBJ1-1; D possibly corresponds to TRBD1 (5 bases). Trimming removed 4 bases at V and 0 bases at J, with 18 bases between. Germline V gene sequence: CDR1 SGHDN, CDR2 FVKESK. This CDR3 has 17 amino acids. CDR3 loop: CASSPFDSAYMNTEAFF. For the CDR3, the DNA is TGTGCCAGCAGCCCATTCGACAGCGCTTACATGAACACTGAAGCTTTCTTT.

The chain uses TRBV5-4 and TRBJ2-2, with TRBD2 identical over 13 bases. The junction had 3 bases not matched to a gene; V was cut back by 3 bases and J by 1 base. Germline CDR1 is SGHNT and CDR2 is YYREEE (reference sequence). This CDR3 has 17 amino acids. The CDR3 loop reads CASSSGTSGVNTGELFF. CDR3 sequence (DNA): TGTGCCAGCAGCTCCGGGACTAGCGGGGTGAACACCGGGGAGCTGTTTTTT.

This chain uses TRBV6-4 with TRBJ2-1; possibly TRBD2 for D (5 bases). Trimming stripped 0 bases from V and 7 bases from J, with 13 bases between. Germline loops: CDR1 MRHNA, CDR2 SNTAGT. This CDR3 has 15 amino acids. The CDR3 nucleotides are TGTGCCAGCAGTGACTCCAGCGGTATAGCAAATGAGCAGTTCTTC. It yields the protein CASSDSSGIANEQFF.

With respect to this clone: A junction end diverges from the germline sequence, so it may reflect a read error. This rearrangement joins TRBV7-7 to TRBJ2-1, with a tentative D call TRBD2 (6 bases). Germline CDR1 and CDR2: SSHAT and FNYEAQ (reference sequence). The CDR3 has 13 amino acids. The CDR3, as DNA: TGTGCCAGCAGCGTCCGGGAGTACAGTGAGCAGTTCTTC. It codes for CASSVREYSEQFF.

This chain joins TRBV28 and TRBJ1-6, with D unclear. V was clipped by 3 bases and J by 0 bases, with 9 bases between them. This CDR3 has 16 residues. The germline CDR1 and CDR2 sequences are MDHEN and SYDVKM. The CDR3 DNA follows: TGTGCCAGCAGTTTTGGCGGGTACTCCTATAATTCACCCCTCCACTTT. Amino acid sequence: CASSFGGYSYNSPLHF.

The chain uses TRBV5-1 and TRBJ1-1; D is ambiguous. The ends were cut back, 5 bases at V and 7 bases at J, with 15 bases in the middle. The CDR3 has 13 residues. Germline-derived CDR1 and CDR2 are SGHRS and YFSETQ. CDR3 nucleotides: TGCGCCAGCAGGCTAGCCCCCGACAATGAAGCTTTCTTT. Protein sequence: CASRLAPDNEAFF.

The chain links TRBV5-1 to TRBJ2-6, with 8 bases identical to TRBD1. The CDR3 extends over 17 amino acids. CDR1 SGHRS and CDR2 YFSETQ come from the germline V gene. V shed 1 base, J shed 4 bases, and the junction held 7 bases outside the gene matches. The DNA of the CDR3 is TGCGCCAGCAGCTTGAGACAGGGGCCCTCGGGGGCCAACGTCCTGACTTTC. Translating it yields CASSLRQGPSGANVLTF.

This clone was counted only a few times. CDR3 nucleotides: TGTGCCAGCAGCCGCGGGACGGCCTCCTACGAGCAGTACTTC. It codes for CASSRGTASYEQYF. J is TRBJ2-7 and V is TRBV5-4, with a tentative D call TRBD2 (6 bases). Trimming removed 4 bases from V and 0 bases from J, with 11 bases in between. The CDR3 consists of 14 residues. From germline, CDR1 is SGHNT and CDR2 YYREEE (reference sequence).

The rearrangement links TRBV25-1 to TRBJ2-5; tentatively, D is TRBD2 (6 bases). This CDR3 contains 14 residues. V was trimmed by 4 bases and J by 5 bases, leaving 14 bases between them. CDR1 MGHDK and CDR2 SYGVNS come from the germline V gene. CDR3 loop: CASSGDSSRETQYF. DNA for the CDR3: TGTGCCAGCAGTGGGGACTCTTCCAGGGAGACCCAGTACTTC.

The gene calls are TRBV18 and TRBJ1-1, with a possible D match to TRBD1 (6 bases). V was clipped by 8 bases and J by 1 base, with 11 bases between them. The CDR3 is 13 residues long. Germline V lookup: CDR1 KGHSH, CDR2 LQKENI. CDR3 sequence: CASRGQTNTEAFF. CDR3 bases: TGTGCCAGCCGCGGACAGACGAACACTGAAGCTTTCTTT.

CDR3 region: CASSQDGLAGTEQFF. Here the CDR3 DNA reads TGCGCCAGCAGCCAAGATGGACTAGCGGGTACTGAGCAGTTCTTC. The chain is built from TRBV4-1 and TRBJ2-1, with TRBD2 matching over 11 bases. Germline CDR1 reads MGHRA; CDR2 reads YSYEKL. The CDR3 contains 15 residues. The trim removed 0 bases at V and 9 bases at J, leaving 4 bases unmatched.

The chain couples TRBV2 to TRBJ1-4, with D possibly being TRBD1 (5 bases). Germline CDR1 reads SNHLY; CDR2 reads FYNNEI. V lost 8 bases and J lost 5, with 18 bases in between. This CDR3 region has 15 residues. The CDR3 protein is CASDQGLVSNEKLFF. The CDR3 DNA reads as TGTGCCAGCGATCAGGGCTTGGTCTCCAATGAAAAACTGTTTTTT. The full variable domain, its missing parts supplied by reference TRBV2 and TRBJ1-4, is EPEVTQTPSHQVTQMGQEVILRCVPISNHLYFYWYRQILGQKVEFLVSFYNNEISEKSEIFDDQFSVERPDGSNFTLKIRSTKLEDSAMYFCASDQGLVSNEKLFFGSGTQLSVL.

Only one count was recorded for this clone. An end of the junction does not agree with germline; a read error may underlie this. The sample has other DNA sequences that encode this CDR3 too. V and J are TRBV7-8 and TRBJ2-7, with a possible D match to TRBD1 (5 bases). The germline CDR1 and CDR2 sequences are SGHVS and FQNEAQ. CDR3 size: 13 residues. This chain's CDR3 is CASSLDRTHEQYF. Written as DNA, the CDR3 is TGTGCCAGCAGCTTAGACAGGACCCACGAACAGTACTTC. The full variable domain, its missing parts supplied by reference TRBV7-8 and TRBJ2-7, is GAGVSQSPRYKVAKRGQDVALRCDPISGHVSLFWYQQALGQGPEFLTYFQNEAQLDKSGLPSDRFFAERPEGSVSTLKIQRTQQEDSAVYLCASSLDRTHEQYFGPGTRLTVT.

The rearrangement uses TRBV11-3 and TRBJ2-7, with 7 bases aligning to TRBD2. Looked up from germline, CDR1 is SGHNT and CDR2 is YENEEA. The CDR3 length is 15 residues. The V gene end was trimmed by 1 base and the J gene end by 4 bases; junction bases not matched to a gene: 7. The CDR3 here is CASSLGLAARYEQYF. CDR3 sequence (DNA): TGTGCCAGCAGCTTAGGTCTAGCGGCGCGTTACGAGCAGTACTTC.

The chain carries TRBV4-1 and TRBJ1-5, with unresolved D. Germline V gene lookup returns CDR1 MGHRA and CDR2 YSYEKL. V lost 1 base to trimming and J lost 7 bases, with 11 bases between them. The CDR3 extends over 14 amino acids. DNA for the CDR3: TGCGCCAGCAGCCAAGTGGGAGGCCCCCAGCCCCAGCATTTT. Translation gives CASSQVGGPQPQHF.

V usage is TRBV6-5 and J usage is TRBJ1-6, with 7 nucleotides matching TRBD1. There are 15 residues in the CDR3. In germline, CDR1 is MNHEY, CDR2 SVGAGI. V shed 0 bases and J 8 bases; nucleotides not matched to a gene: 4. The CDR3 region is CASSYSITGDSPLHF. In nucleotides, the CDR3 is TGTGCCAGCAGTTACTCGATTACAGGGGATTCACCCCTCCACTTT.

This chain joins TRBV27 and TRBJ2-7, with 13 bases aligning to TRBD2. V lost 6 bases and J lost 2; bases outside the gene matches: 4. The CDR3 is 15 residues long. CDR1 and CDR2 from the germline V gene are MNHEY and SMNVEV (reference sequence). CDR3 sequence reads: CASRPTSGRAYEQYF. In nucleotides, the CDR3 is TGTGCCAGCAGACCTACTAGCGGGAGGGCCTACGAGCAGTACTTC.

The chain is built from TRBV19 and TRBJ2-1; 9 nucleotides agree with TRBD2. Per the germline V gene, CDR1 is LNHDA and CDR2 is SQIVND (reference sequence). J was trimmed by 0 bases and V by 1 base; bases with no gene match: 4. CDR3 size: 17 residues. CDR3 nucleotides: TGTGCCAGTAGTATAGCGGCTAGCGGGAACTCCTACAATGAGCAGTTCTTC. Protein sequence: CASSIAASGNSYNEQFF.

This clone appeared a single time. V is TRBV7-7 and J is TRBJ2-1, with 11 bases that match TRBD2. This CDR3 contains 16 residues. CDR1 and CDR2 (germline): SSHAT, FNYEAQ (reference sequence). V was clipped by 6 bases and J by 9 bases; unmatched bases: 13. The CDR3 reads CASSSELAGVGSEQFF. CDR3 DNA: TGTGCCAGCAGTTCCGAACTAGCGGGAGTGGGGAGTGAGCAGTTCTTC.

This clone occurred once. The chain uses TRBV6-1 and TRBJ1-2, with 7 bases fitting TRBD1. The V gene's germline CDR1 is MNHNS and CDR2 SASEGT. CDR3 size: 14 residues. Losses at the gene ends were 3 bases for V and 3 bases for J; bases not matched to a gene: 4. The CDR3 protein is CASSDRQGYYGYTF. Here the CDR3 DNA reads TGTGCCAGCAGTGACCGACAGGGCTACTATGGCTACACCTTC.